The 29 T cell receptor beta chains below all came from one sample that was sequenced in a study of blood T cell repertoires in COVID-19. The assay was immunoSEQ multiplex PCR, and TCRdb's table has in-frame clones only and misses some. The sample yields about 160,000 clones, around nine tenths seen once. The sequenced material came from peripheral blood. Receptors originate from a woman between 65 and 79 years old with COVID-19, enrolled during active disease.

The chain carries TRBV4-2 and TRBJ2-1; TRBD2 matches 13 bases. The trim removed 5 bases at V and 8 bases at J, leaving 12 bases unmatched. Germline values: CDR1 LGHNA, CDR2 YNFKEQ. The CDR3 covers 17 residues. In DNA form, the CDR3 reads TGTGCCAGCAGCGCTTGGATGGCCGGACTAGCGGGGGATGAGCAGTTCTTC. Protein sequence: CASSAWMAGLAGDEQFF.

The chain couples TRBV6-5 to TRBJ2-4, with no clear D. CDR1 MNHEY and CDR2 SVGAGI come from the germline V gene. Trimming pared 5 bases from V and 5 bases from J, leaving 10 bases between. CDR3 length: 13 amino acids. CDR3 DNA sequence: TGTGCCAGCAGTCCCACGCGCCAAAACATTCAGTACTTC. It codes for CASSPTRQNIQYF.

This clone has only a few counts. The CDR3 nucleotides read TGTGCCAGCAGCACCGGGGGAGTTGAGACCCAGTACTTC. This encodes CASSTGGVETQYF. The chain combines TRBV5-6 with TRBJ2-5; a weak D match, TRBD2 (6 bases). The CDR3 runs 13 residues. V lost 4 bases, J lost 5 bases, and 12 bases lay in between. CDR1 is SGHDT, CDR2 YYEEEE, per germline.

The chain recombines TRBV7-2 with TRBJ2-1; 9 positions match TRBD1. Germline loops: CDR1 SGHTA, CDR2 FQGNSA. This CDR3 region has 15 residues. The trim removed 3 bases at V and 7 bases at J, leaving 7 bases unmatched. The CDR3 sequence: CASSFGQGFGNEQFF. CDR3 DNA sequence: TGTGCCAGCAGCTTCGGACAGGGGTTTGGTAATGAGCAGTTCTTC.

The chain combines TRBV6-5 with TRBJ1-1; 7 nucleotides line up with TRBD1. CDR1 and CDR2 from the germline V gene are MNHEY and SVGAGI. J gave up 2 bases and V 6 bases, and 6 bases lay outside the gene matches. The CDR3 runs to 14 residues. The CDR3 DNA sequence: TGTGCCAGCAGATCCACAGGGGTCAACACTGAAGCTTTCTTT. The encoded protein is CASRSTGVNTEAFF.

This rearrangement joins TRBV2 to TRBJ1-2; 11 bases agree with TRBD1. The CDR3 spans 18 residues. In germline, CDR1 is SNHLY, CDR2 FYNNEI. The V gene end was trimmed by 1 base and the J gene end by 4 bases; junction bases not matched to a gene: 11. The CDR3, as DNA: TGTGCCAGCAGTGAAGGAGGGGACAGGGGGGCCACCTTCTATGGCTACACCTTC. This gives the protein CASSEGGDRGATFYGYTF.

J is TRBJ1-4 and V is TRBV18, with 7 positions matching TRBD1. From germline, CDR1 is KGHSH and CDR2 LQKENI. J lost 7 bases, V lost 4 bases, and 15 bases had no gene match. The CDR3 contains 17 residues. The DNA for the CDR3 is TGTGCCAGCTCACTTCCGCAGGGGCGCGCAGGGGGTGAAAAACTGTTTTTT. Its translation is CASSLPQGRAGGEKLFF.

The chain combines TRBV7-9 with TRBJ1-1, with 7 bases fitting TRBD1. Germline assignment: CDR1 SEHNR and CDR2 FQNEAQ (reference sequence). Trimming removed 4 bases from V and 7 bases from J; junction bases left unmatched: 6. The CDR3 extends over 13 amino acids. The CDR3 DNA reads TGTGCCAGCAGCTCACCCGGGACAGTTGAAGCTTTCTTT. It translates to CASSSPGTVEAFF. Together with reference TRBV7-9 and TRBJ1-1, the CDR3 gives the full variable domain: DTGVSQNPRHKITKRGQNVTFRCDPISEHNRLYWYRQTLGQGPEFLTYFQNEAQLEKSRLLSDRFSAERPKGSFSTLEIQRTEQGDSAMYLCASSSPGTVEAFFGQGTRLTVV.

This chain uses TRBV28 with TRBJ1-1, with 11 bases that match TRBD1. From germline, CDR1 is MDHEN and CDR2 SYDVKM. V lost 8 bases to trimming and J lost 5 bases; unmatched junction nucleotides: 1. The CDR3 loop spans 12 amino acids. The CDR3 loop reads CASGTGGTEAFF. For the CDR3, the DNA is TGTGCCAGCGGGACAGGGGGAACTGAAGCTTTCTTT.

The chain is built from TRBV7-8 and TRBJ1-2; 7 positions match TRBD1. The germline V gene encodes CDR1 SGHVS and CDR2 FQNEAQ. Trimming took 5 bases from V and 4 from J; bases not matched to a gene: 10. The CDR3 runs 15 residues. The CDR3 region is CASSTPQGQLYGYTF. The DNA for the CDR3 is TGTGCCAGCAGCACCCCACAGGGACAGCTCTATGGCTACACCTTC.

The rearrangement links TRBV29-1 to TRBJ2-1; no clear D. Per germline, CDR1 SQVTM and CDR2 ANQGSEA. CDR3 length: 12 residues. V lost 4 bases and J lost 4, with 8 bases in between. The CDR3 DNA reads as TGCAGCGTTGGCCCCACTTACAATGAGCAGTTCTTC. It specifies CSVGPTYNEQFF.

The chain couples TRBV6-5 to TRBJ1-6; 8 bases line up with TRBD1. J gave up 4 bases and V 6 bases, and 5 bases lay outside the gene matches. The CDR3 covers 15 residues. The germline V gene has CDR1 MNHEY and CDR2 SVGAGI. This CDR3 is CASSSGTGYNSPLHF. CDR3 sequence (DNA): TGTGCCAGCAGCTCAGGGACAGGATATAATTCACCCCTCCACTTT.

This clone was seen just once. The rearrangement links TRBV7-9 to TRBJ1-1, with 8 positions matching TRBD1. Germline trimming cut 3 bases from V and 5 bases from J; bases unmatched to any gene: 2. The CDR3 contains 13 residues. Germline V lookup: CDR1 SEHNR, CDR2 FQNEAQ (reference sequence). Here the CDR3 reads CASSFYRGTEAFF. DNA for the CDR3: TGTGCCAGCAGCTTCTACAGGGGGACTGAAGCTTTCTTT.

This clone was seen just once. V and J are TRBV5-6 and TRBJ2-3, with D maybe TRBD2 (7 bases). V lost 6 bases and J 6 bases, leaving 14 bases between the germline ends. The CDR3 has 13 residues. In germline, CDR1 is SGHDT, CDR2 YYEEEE. The CDR3 nucleotides are TGTGCCAGCACCCTGGGGGGGCAGGATACGCAGTATTTT. It translates to CASTLGGQDTQYF.

The chain employs TRBV30 and TRBJ1-3; the D gene is possibly TRBD1 (6 bases). Trimming shortened V by 2 bases and J by 3 bases, and 11 bases separated the two germline ends. CDR3 length: 14 residues. Germline-derived CDR1 and CDR2 are GTSNPN and SVGIG (reference sequence). The DNA for the CDR3 is TGTGCCTGGAGTCTCCACAGGGTTGGAAACACCATATATTTT. Translation: CAWSLHRVGNTIYF.

The chain joins TRBV28 to TRBJ1-2, with 8 bases identical to TRBD1. V dropped 6 bases and J dropped 4; count of bases not matched to a gene: 16. The germline V gene encodes CDR1 MDHEN and CDR2 SYDVKM. The CDR3 runs to 17 residues. This CDR3 reads CASRKAGGGGIGYGYTF. Here the CDR3 DNA reads TGTGCCAGCAGAAAGGCAGGGGGCGGCGGGATAGGCTATGGCTACACCTTC.

The rearrangement uses TRBV5-1 and TRBJ2-7; D might be TRBD1 (6 bases). V gave up 1 base and J gave up 3 bases, with 11 bases separating them. The CDR3 is 14 residues long. Germline assignment: CDR1 SGHRS and CDR2 YFSETQ. The CDR3 is CASSLRDTYYEQYF. For the CDR3, the DNA is TGCGCCAGCAGCTTGCGGGACACCTACTACGAGCAGTACTTC.

Details on this clone: This CDR3 is also generated by other DNA sequences in the sample. The rearrangement uses TRBV27 and TRBJ1-1; no definite D call. Germline V gene data show CDR1 as MNHEY and CDR2 as SMNVEV (reference sequence). The CDR3 extends over 13 amino acids. The V end lost 3 bases, the J end lost 1 base, and 6 bases lay between the germline ends. CDR3 in amino acids: CASSFSRNTEAFF. For the CDR3, the DNA is TGTGCCAGCAGTTTCTCCCGGAACACTGAAGCTTTCTTT.

Worth noting for this clone: Relative to the germline gene, one junction end is altered; a read error may explain this. The rearrangement links TRBV3-1 (or the pseudogene TRBV3-2) to TRBJ2-3; a weak D match, TRBD2 (6 bases). The CDR3 contains 13 residues. CDR1 is LGHDT, CDR2 YNNKEL, per germline (reference sequence). The CDR3 bases are TGTGACAGCAGCCAACGACTAGGGGATACGCAGTATTTT. Protein product: CDSSQRLGDTQYF.

This chain uses TRBV5-4 with TRBJ2-2, with TRBD2 matching 8 bases. Trimming took 0 bases from V and 12 from J; bases not matched to a gene: 16. From germline, CDR1 is SGHNT and CDR2 YYREEE (reference sequence). This CDR3 comprises 17 residues. CDR3 sequence: CASSLEPATSAGFKLFF. The DNA for the CDR3 is TGTGCCAGCAGCTTGGAGCCCGCGACTAGCGCGGGATTTAAGCTGTTTTTT.

In regard to this clone: Germline is not matched at one junction end, which may reflect a read error. The chain has TRBV10-1 and TRBJ2-1, with a possible D match to TRBD1 (6 bases). The germline V gene has CDR1 WNHNN and CDR2 SYGVQD (reference sequence). This CDR3 comprises 12 residues. The CDR3 reads CASSESWGLQVF. In DNA form, the CDR3 reads TGCGCCAGCAGTGAGTCCTGGGGGCTCCAGGTCTTC.

This chain links TRBV7-9 with TRBJ1-3, with D possibly matching TRBD1 (6 bases). Trimming left V 7 bases short and J 0 bases short, with 13 bases between. CDR1 and CDR2 (germline): SEHNR, FQNEAQ (reference sequence). The CDR3 covers 15 residues. CDR3 sequence: CASNSGAHSGNTIYF. The DNA of the CDR3 is TGTGCCAGCAACTCAGGGGCCCACTCTGGAAACACCATATATTTT.

This clone appeared once. The chain employs TRBV10-2 and TRBJ2-5, with 7 positions matching TRBD1. Trimming cost V 8 bases and J 5 bases; bases outside gene matches: 8. The germline CDR1 and CDR2 sequences are WSHSY and SAAADI. CDR3 length: 13 residues. In nucleotides, the CDR3 is TGCGCCAGCGAACAGGGGCGAGGGGAGACCCAGTACTTC. It specifies CASEQGRGETQYF.

The chain uses TRBV11-2 and TRBJ1-2; TRBD1 matches at 7 bases. This CDR3 region has 15 residues. CDR1 and CDR2 (germline): SGHAT, FQNNGV. The ends lost 4 bases at V and 2 bases at J; junction bases unmatched: 7. The CDR3 protein is CASSYSGGSNYGYTF. The CDR3 bases are TGTGCCAGCAGCTATTCAGGGGGTTCGAACTATGGCTACACCTTC.

This clone was seen a few times. The V gene is TRBV7-2, the J gene TRBJ2-3, with 9 bases fitting TRBD1. The CDR3 covers 15 residues. Germline V lookup: CDR1 SGHTA, CDR2 FQGNSA. V trimming: 5 bases; J trimming: 2 bases; junction bases outside the gene matches: 5. The CDR3 loop is CASSPDRGFTDTQYF. CDR3 nucleotides: TGTGCCAGCAGCCCGGACAGGGGTTTCACAGATACGCAGTATTTT.

In the case of this clone: Other nucleotide sequences from this sample produce the same CDR3. The rearrangement uses TRBV5-1 and TRBJ1-2; D possibly corresponds to TRBD1 (6 bases). Deletions cut 0 bases from V and 2 bases from J, with 8 bases between. CDR1 SGHRS and CDR2 YFSETQ come from the germline V gene. CDR3 length: 14 residues. CDR3 DNA sequence: TGCGCCAGCAGCTTGGCAGACAGGAACTATGGCTACACCTTC. Residues: CASSLADRNYGYTF.

The chain is built from TRBV5-6 and TRBJ2-5, with D possibly being TRBD1 (6 bases). The CDR3 extends over 14 amino acids. The V gene lost 3 bases and the J gene lost 5 bases, with 14 bases spanning the gap. Per germline, CDR1 SGHDT and CDR2 YYEEEE. As DNA, the CDR3 is TGTGCCAGCAGCTATGGGGACATTCGTGAGACCCAGTACTTC. This sequence encodes CASSYGDIRETQYF.

This clone occurred once. The rearrangement links TRBV19 to TRBJ1-1; D remains ambiguous. Trimming removed 7 bases from V and 2 bases from J, with 14 bases in between. CDR1 is LNHDA, CDR2 SQIVND, per germline (reference sequence). This CDR3 is 14 amino acids long. The CDR3 protein is CASTPQAFNTEAFF. For the CDR3, the DNA is TGTGCCAGTACCCCCCAGGCGTTTAACACTGAAGCTTTCTTT.

Regarding this clone: This sample includes further DNA sequences coding for the same CDR3. The gene calls are TRBV6-5 and TRBJ2-2; no clear D gene. Looked up from germline, CDR1 is MNHEY and CDR2 is SVGAGI. This CDR3 comprises 12 residues. V gave up 3 bases and J gave up 6 bases, with 5 bases separating them. CDR3 bases: TGTGCCAGCAGTTATTCGGCCGGGGAGCTGTTTTTT. It translates to CASSYSAGELFF.